This T cell receptor beta chain appears in the sequencing data of a study of CD8+CD57+ T cells in acquired aplastic anemia. The overall study: As sequenced from healthy donors, CD4+ cells averaged roughly 10 million reads. Study-wide results and limits: Common to patients and controls were roughly 30 CD8+ CDR3 sequences. Patients were compared with controls for CD8+ Simpson's diversity, and no significant difference emerged.

Template material for TCR beta VDJ and CDR3 profiling consisted of genomic DNA. Each CDR3 protein is one row after TCRdb ran MiXCR on the reads. The sample carries about 180,000 distinct CDR3 sequences, about 47% recorded once. The germline CDR1 and CDR2 sequences are SGDLS and YYNGEE. Between the trimmed V and J ends, which lost 4 bases and 4 bases, there was a span of 11 bases. The CDR3 covers 13 residues. Points on this clonotype: As yet, its antigen is unknown.

The chain uses TRBV9 and TRBJ1-2; no firm D call. The sample comprised sorted CD4+, CD8+, or CD8+CD57+ T cells (not recorded which) from PBMCs. The TCR was taken from a human donor in good health. CDR3 residues: CASSPLGSYGYTF. Here the CDR3 DNA reads TGTGCCAGCAGCCCATTGGGCAGCTATGGCTACACCTTC.